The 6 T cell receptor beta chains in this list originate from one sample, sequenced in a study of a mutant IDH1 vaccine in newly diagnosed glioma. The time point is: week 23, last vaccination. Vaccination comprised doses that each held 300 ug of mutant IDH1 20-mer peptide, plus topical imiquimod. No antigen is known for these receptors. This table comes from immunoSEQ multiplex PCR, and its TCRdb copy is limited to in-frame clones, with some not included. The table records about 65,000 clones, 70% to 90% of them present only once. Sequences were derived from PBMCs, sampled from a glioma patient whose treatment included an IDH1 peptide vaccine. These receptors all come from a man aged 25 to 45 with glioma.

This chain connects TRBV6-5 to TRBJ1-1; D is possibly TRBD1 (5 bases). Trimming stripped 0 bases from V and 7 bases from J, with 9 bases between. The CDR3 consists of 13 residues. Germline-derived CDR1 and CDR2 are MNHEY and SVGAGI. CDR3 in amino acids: CASSYSQGVEAFF. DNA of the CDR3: TGTGCCAGCAGTTACTCGCAGGGTGTTGAAGCTTTCTTT.

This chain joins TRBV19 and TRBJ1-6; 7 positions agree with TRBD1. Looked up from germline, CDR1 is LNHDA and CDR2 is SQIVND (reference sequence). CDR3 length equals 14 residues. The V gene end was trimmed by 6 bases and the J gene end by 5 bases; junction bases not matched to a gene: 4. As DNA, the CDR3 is TGTGCCAGTAGAAAAGGACAGGATAATTCACCCCTCCACTTT. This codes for CASRKGQDNSPLHF.

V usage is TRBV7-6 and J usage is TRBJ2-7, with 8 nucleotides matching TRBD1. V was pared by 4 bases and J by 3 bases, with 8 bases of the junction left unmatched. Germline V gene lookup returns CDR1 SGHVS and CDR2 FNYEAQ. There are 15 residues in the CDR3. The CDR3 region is CASSSRQGPSYEQYF. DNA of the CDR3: TGTGCCAGCAGCTCGAGACAGGGGCCAAGCTACGAGCAGTACTTC.

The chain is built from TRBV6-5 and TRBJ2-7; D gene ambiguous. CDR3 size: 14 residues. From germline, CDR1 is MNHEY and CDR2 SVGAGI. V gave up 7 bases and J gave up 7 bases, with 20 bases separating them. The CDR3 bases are TGTGCCAGCAAAGATATCGGGCTGTATGGGGAGCAGTACTTC. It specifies CASKDIGLYGEQYF.

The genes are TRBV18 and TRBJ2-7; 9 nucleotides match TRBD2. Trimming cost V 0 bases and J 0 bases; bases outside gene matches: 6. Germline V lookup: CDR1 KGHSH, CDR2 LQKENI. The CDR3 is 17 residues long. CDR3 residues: CASSPPLRGGHSYEQYF. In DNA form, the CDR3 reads TGTGCCAGCTCACCACCATTGCGGGGGGGTCACTCCTACGAGCAGTACTTC.

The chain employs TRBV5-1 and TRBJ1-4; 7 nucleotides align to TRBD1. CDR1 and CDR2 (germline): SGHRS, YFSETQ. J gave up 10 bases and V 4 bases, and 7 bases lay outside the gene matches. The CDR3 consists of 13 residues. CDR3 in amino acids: CASSDRQGGKLFF. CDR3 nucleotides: TGCGCCAGCAGCGACCGACAGGGTGGAAAACTGTTTTTT.